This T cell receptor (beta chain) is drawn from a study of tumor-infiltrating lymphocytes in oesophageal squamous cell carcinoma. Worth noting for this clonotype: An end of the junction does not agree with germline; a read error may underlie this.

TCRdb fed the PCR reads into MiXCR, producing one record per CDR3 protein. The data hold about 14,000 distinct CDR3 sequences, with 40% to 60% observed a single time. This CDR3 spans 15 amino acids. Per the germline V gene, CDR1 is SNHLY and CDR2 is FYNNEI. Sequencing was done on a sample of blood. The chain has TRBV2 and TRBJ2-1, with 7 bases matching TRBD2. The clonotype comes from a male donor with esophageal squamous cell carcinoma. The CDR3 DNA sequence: TGTGCCAGCAGGGAGCGGGATGAATCCTACAATGAGCAGTCCTTC. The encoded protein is CASRERDESYNEQSF.